Following are 26 T cell receptor beta chains from one sample sequenced in a study of regulatory T cells in long-lasting Graves disease. The authors built TCR beta libraries using iRepertoire HTBI primers and Arm-PCR of CDR3 regions. TCRdb independently ran MiXCR on the multiplex PCR reads; one entry per CDR3 protein. The sample shows 440,000 or so distinct CDR3 sequences, under 15% of them seen only once. As for time point: newly diagnosed GD, antithyroid drugs for less than 3 months. PBMC RNA was the source of the TCR library. This sample was shared with a second study, whose subject was T cells in Graves' hyperthyroidism and ophthalmopathy.

The material sequenced was peripheral blood mononuclear cells (PBMCs), taken at new diagnosis, from a patient treated with antithyroid drugs. Source of these receptors: a woman aged 25 to 45 with Graves disease.

This clonotype has only a few counts. V usage is TRBV29-1 and J usage is TRBJ2-7; TRBD2 is a possible D gene (7 bases). The germline gives CDR1 SQVTM, CDR2 ANQGSEA. The V and J ends lost 6 bases and 5 bases respectively, with 20 bases between them. The CDR3 covers 14 residues. The CDR3 here is CSVVRGGGKNEQYF. For the CDR3, the DNA is TGCAGCGTCGTTCGCGGGGGCGGTAAAAACGAGCAGTACTTC.

This clonotype was counted a single time. Given a much more abundant clone one base away, this may be a read error. The J gene is TRBJ2-7, the V gene TRBV6-1, with D possibly TRBD2 on 5 matching bases. From germline, CDR1 is MNHNS and CDR2 SASEGT. The CDR3 is 11 residues long. Here the CDR3 reads CAGSVSRGQYF. DNA for the CDR3: TGTGCCGGCAGTGTCTCACGGGGGCAGTACTTC.

The chain combines TRBV19 with TRBJ2-6, with D uncertain. Between the trimmed V and J ends, which lost 7 bases and 2 bases, there was a span of 3 bases. The germline gives CDR1 LNHDA, CDR2 SQIVND (reference sequence). The CDR3 is 12 residues long. The CDR3 sequence is CASKAGANVLTF. As DNA, the CDR3 is TGTGCCAGTAAGGCTGGGGCCAACGTCCTGACTTTC.

The chain is built from TRBV7-9 and TRBJ2-7; perhaps TRBD1 as D (6 bases). V was cut by 1 base and J by 0 bases, with 34 bases left in between. The CDR3 totals 23 residues. Germline V CDR1 and CDR2: SEHNR, FQNEAQ (reference sequence). The DNA for the CDR3 is TGTGCCAGCAGCTTAGGGGTAGGGGGTAGGGCGGACTTCCCGCCACCTTTCTCCTACGAGCAGTACTTC. Its protein is CASSLGVGGRADFPPPFSYEQYF.

The rearrangement links TRBV7-3 to TRBJ2-1, with D uncertain. CDR1 SGHTA and CDR2 FQGTGA come from the germline V gene. The CDR3 spans 14 residues. With 5 bases removed from V and 10 bases from J, the gap between germline ends came to 18 bases. CDR3 residues: CASSPQIGSEEQFF. In nucleotides, the CDR3 is TGTGCCAGCAGCCCCCAGATTGGATCAGAAGAGCAGTTCTTC.

J is TRBJ1-2 and V is TRBV7-2; D not resolved. This CDR3 contains 13 residues. V lost 2 bases and J 8 bases, leaving 12 bases between the germline ends. CDR1 and CDR2 (germline): SGHTA, FQGNSA. This chain's CDR3 is CASSLLLAGGYTF. The CDR3 DNA reads TGTGCCAGCAGCTTACTCCTTGCGGGGGGCTACACCTTC. Together with reference TRBV7-2 and TRBJ1-2, the CDR3 gives the full variable domain: GAGVSQSPSNKVTEKGKDVELRCDPISGHTALYWYRQSLGQGLEFLIYFQGNSAPDKSGLPSDRFSAERTGGSVSTLTIQRTQQEDSAVYLCASSLLLAGGYTFGSGTRLTVV.

There are a few counts of this clonotype. The V call is TRBV4-1, the J call TRBJ2-3, with D tentatively TRBD2 (5 bases). This CDR3 comprises 17 residues. The V gene's germline CDR1 is MGHRA and CDR2 YSYEKL. V lost 4 bases, J lost 2 bases, and 19 bases lay in between. The CDR3 DNA is TGCGCCAGCAGCCCACGGGGTCTAGGTCTCAACACAGATACGCAGTATTTT. This sequence encodes CASSPRGLGLNTDTQYF.

The V call is TRBV4-1, the J call TRBJ2-1; 7 bases align to TRBD1. There are 16 residues in the CDR3. Germline assignment: CDR1 MGHRA and CDR2 YSYEKL. J was trimmed by 5 bases and V by 0 bases; bases with no gene match: 7. DNA for the CDR3: TGCGCCAGCAGCCAAGACCCACGACAGGGACACAATGAGCAGTTCTTC. This gives the protein CASSQDPRQGHNEQFF.

This clonotype has at least ten counts. The V call is TRBV27, the J call TRBJ2-3; 14 positions match TRBD2. The CDR3 is 21 amino acids. The V segment lost 4 bases and the J segment 4 bases; nucleotides outside the gene matches: 19. Germline loops: CDR1 MNHEY, CDR2 SMNVEV (reference sequence). CDR3 coding DNA: TGTGCCAGCAGTTCAGGAACAACGGGACTAGCGGGAGTTGGAGAGCCAGATACGCAGTATTTT. Translating gives CASSSGTTGLAGVGEPDTQYF.

Many counts were recorded for this clonotype. This rearrangement joins TRBV12-3 or TRBV12-4 to TRBJ2-1, with D maybe TRBD1 (6 bases). Trimming cost V 6 bases and J 7 bases, with 13 bases left between them. This CDR3 is 13 amino acids long. The CDR3 loop is CASSLGQGNEQFF. CDR3 sequence (DNA): TGTGCCAGCAGCTTGGGGCAGGGGAATGAGCAGTTCTTC.

Comments on this clonotype: The junction departs from germline at one end; a sequencing error may be responsible. The rearrangement uses TRBV10-3 and TRBJ2-2, with D perhaps assigned TRBD1 or TRBD2 (6 bases each). The CDR3 totals 13 residues. Germline V gene data show CDR1 as ENHRY and CDR2 as SYGVKD. This CDR3 is CASSYKGDWELFF. CDR3 bases: TGTGCCAGCAGTTATAAGGGGGACTGGGAGCTGTTTTTT.

This rearrangement joins TRBV6-1 to TRBJ2-1; 7 nucleotides line up with TRBD2. Germline-derived CDR1 and CDR2 are MNHNS and SASEGT. The junction had 5 bases not matched to a gene; V was cut back by 5 bases and J by 1 base. CDR3 size: 15 residues. Here the CDR3 reads CASSTGTTSYNEQFF. The CDR3 DNA is TGTGCCAGCAGTACCGGGACTACGTCCTACAATGAGCAGTTCTTC.

A remark on this clonotype: This may be a read error: a much more frequent sequence differs by one nucleotide. This likely comes from a read error, as the CDR3 has no conserved phenylalanine or tryptophan at its end. The rearrangement joins TRBV20-1 to TRBJ2-5, with D possibly matching TRBD2 (7 bases). CDR1 DFQATT and CDR2 SNEGSKA come from the germline V gene (reference sequence). V was cut by 5 bases and J by 5 bases, with 18 bases left in between. CDR3 length equals 14 residues. The CDR3 DNA follows: TGCAGTGCTGACCGGACAGCGGGGCGGGAGACCCAGTACTCC. Protein product: CSADRTAGRETQYS.

Only a few counts were recorded for this clonotype. In DNA, the CDR3 is TGTGCCAGTAGTAGTTCGCGACAGAACTACGAGCAGTACTTC. Translating gives CASSSSRQNYEQYF. The chain has TRBV19 and TRBJ2-7, with TRBD1 as a possible D gene (5 bases). The V end lost 4 bases, the J end lost 3 bases, and 13 bases lay between the germline ends. In germline, CDR1 is LNHDA, CDR2 SQIVND (reference sequence). CDR3 length: 14 amino acids.

The chain has TRBV20-1 and TRBJ1-1; no firm D call. The V end lost 6 bases, the J end lost 2 bases, and 13 bases lay between the germline ends. The CDR3 totals 13 residues. Per the germline V gene, CDR1 is DFQATT and CDR2 is SNEGSKA (reference sequence). The CDR3 protein is CSAPRWGNTEAFF. The CDR3, as DNA: TGCAGTGCCCCCAGGTGGGGAAACACTGAAGCTTTCTTT.

The chain combines TRBV5-1 with TRBJ2-1; TRBD2 matches 13 bases. This CDR3 has 15 amino acids. The V gene end was trimmed by 3 bases and the J gene end by 8 bases; junction bases not matched to a gene: 5. CDR1 is SGHRS and CDR2 is YFSETQ in the germline V gene. CDR3 residues: CASSSGTSGIYEQFF. The CDR3 nucleotides read TGCGCCAGCAGCTCCGGGACTAGCGGGATCTATGAGCAGTTCTTC.

This clonotype has just a few counts. This rearrangement joins TRBV7-3 to TRBJ2-2, with TRBD2 matching over 10 bases. CDR1 and CDR2 from the germline V gene are SGHTA and FQGTGA. Losses at the gene ends were 5 bases for V and 6 bases for J; bases not matched to a gene: 6. This CDR3 is built from 15 residues. The CDR3 sequence is CASSPRLAGAGELFF. The CDR3, as DNA: TGTGCCAGCAGCCCCAGACTAGCGGGTGCCGGGGAGCTGTTTTTT.

Concerning this clonotype: At one boundary the junction diverges from the germline segment, which might be a read error. This sequence joins TRBV4-1 and TRBJ2-3, with 10 bases aligning to TRBD2. CDR1 is MGHRA and CDR2 is YSYEKL in the germline V gene. The CDR3 loop spans 16 amino acids. DNA for the CDR3: TGCGCCAGCAGCCAAGAAAGCGGGAGGGCCTTTGATACGAAGTATTTT. This codes for CASSQESGRAFDTKYF.

Many counts were recorded for this clonotype. The gene calls are TRBV12-3 or TRBV12-4 and TRBJ2-2; D unresolved. The CDR3 length is 15 residues. V was pared by 5 bases and J by 4 bases, with 14 bases between. CDR3 residues: CASSKNSPTTGELFF. CDR3 sequence (DNA): TGTGCCAGCAGTAAGAACAGCCCTACCACCGGGGAGCTGTTTTTT.

This clonotype was counted many times. V usage is TRBV20-1 and J usage is TRBJ2-1, with 8 bases fitting TRBD2. CDR1 is DFQATT, CDR2 SNEGSKA, per germline (reference sequence). The CDR3 is 13 amino acids. J lost 8 bases, V lost 5 bases, and 8 bases had no gene match. The CDR3: CSADPGLVDEQFF. The DNA of the CDR3 is TGCAGTGCTGACCCGGGACTAGTCGATGAGCAGTTCTTC.

This clonotype appeared many times. The chain links TRBV7-8 to TRBJ2-3; TRBD2 matches 11 bases. CDR3 length equals 15 residues. V shed 4 bases and J 6 bases; nucleotides not matched to a gene: 6. The germline V gene has CDR1 SGHVS and CDR2 FQNEAQ. The CDR3 here is CASSYASGRSDTQYF. The CDR3 bases are TGTGCCAGCAGCTATGCTAGCGGGAGGTCGGATACGCAGTATTTT.

This clonotype was seen ten or more times. This chain connects TRBV11-1 to TRBJ2-1; perhaps TRBD1 as D (5 bases). CDR3 length equals 12 residues. The V gene lost 7 bases and the J gene lost 9 bases, with 13 bases spanning the gap. The V gene's germline CDR1 is SGHAT and CDR2 FQDESV (reference sequence). The CDR3 spells CASNPRQGEQFF. The CDR3 DNA is TGTGCCAGCAACCCGCGCCAGGGTGAGCAGTTCTTC.

In its sample, this clonotype was seen many times. The rearrangement links TRBV20-1 to TRBJ2-1; tentative D call: TRBD1 (6 bases). Trimming stripped 8 bases from V and 12 bases from J, with 17 bases between. The CDR3 spans 11 residues. Germline lookup yields CDR1 DFQATT and CDR2 SNEGSKA (reference sequence). The CDR3 bases are TGCAGTACCTCGACAGGCCTGGGGCAGTTCTTC. This gives the protein CSTSTGLGQFF.

J is TRBJ2-2 and V is TRBV19, with a weak D call TRBD2 (6 bases). The CDR3 runs 15 residues. The V end was cut by 6 bases, the J end by 5 bases, with 16 bases between. CDR1 is LNHDA, CDR2 SQIVND, per germline (reference sequence). This chain's CDR3 is CASSGGVRTTGELFF. The CDR3 DNA is TGTGCCAGTAGCGGGGGAGTTCGGACAACCGGGGAGCTGTTTTTT.

This clonotype was found many times. The chain joins TRBV10-1 to TRBJ2-2; tentative D call: TRBD2 (7 bases). V was pared by 7 bases and J by 5 bases, with 14 bases between. This CDR3 has 14 amino acids. In germline, CDR1 is WNHNN, CDR2 SYGVQD (reference sequence). The CDR3 protein is CASKAGAGTGELFF. The CDR3 nucleotides read TGCGCCAGCAAGGCGGGGGCAGGGACCGGGGAGCTGTTTTTT.

This clonotype was observed at least ten times. This chain connects TRBV20-1 to TRBJ2-7; tentatively, D is TRBD1 or TRBD2 (5 bases each). CDR1 is DFQATT, CDR2 SNEGSKA, per germline (reference sequence). The CDR3 is 15 amino acids. The V end lost 0 bases, the J end lost 0 bases, and 12 bases lay between the germline ends. CDR3 in amino acids: CSARDLAGSSYEQYF. CDR3 sequence (DNA): TGCAGTGCTAGAGATCTGGCAGGGAGCTCCTACGAGCAGTACTTC.